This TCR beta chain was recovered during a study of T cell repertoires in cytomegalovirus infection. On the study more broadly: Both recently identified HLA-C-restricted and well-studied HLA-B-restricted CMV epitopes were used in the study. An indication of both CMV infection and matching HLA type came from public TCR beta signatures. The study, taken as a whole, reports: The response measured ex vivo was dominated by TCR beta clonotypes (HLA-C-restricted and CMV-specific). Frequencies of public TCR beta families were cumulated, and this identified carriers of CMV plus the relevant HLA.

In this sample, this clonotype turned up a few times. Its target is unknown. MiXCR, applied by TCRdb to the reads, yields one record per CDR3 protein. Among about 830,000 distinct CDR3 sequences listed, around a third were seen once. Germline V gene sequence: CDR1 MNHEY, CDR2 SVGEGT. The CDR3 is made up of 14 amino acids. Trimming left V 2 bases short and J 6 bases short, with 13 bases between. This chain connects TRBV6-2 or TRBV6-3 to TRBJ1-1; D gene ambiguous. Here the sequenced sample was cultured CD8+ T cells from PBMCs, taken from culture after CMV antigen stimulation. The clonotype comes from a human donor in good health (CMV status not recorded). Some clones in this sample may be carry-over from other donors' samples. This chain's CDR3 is CASSYGWRSAEAFF. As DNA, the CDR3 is TGTGCCAGCAGTTACGGCTGGAGATCGGCTGAAGCTTTCTTT.